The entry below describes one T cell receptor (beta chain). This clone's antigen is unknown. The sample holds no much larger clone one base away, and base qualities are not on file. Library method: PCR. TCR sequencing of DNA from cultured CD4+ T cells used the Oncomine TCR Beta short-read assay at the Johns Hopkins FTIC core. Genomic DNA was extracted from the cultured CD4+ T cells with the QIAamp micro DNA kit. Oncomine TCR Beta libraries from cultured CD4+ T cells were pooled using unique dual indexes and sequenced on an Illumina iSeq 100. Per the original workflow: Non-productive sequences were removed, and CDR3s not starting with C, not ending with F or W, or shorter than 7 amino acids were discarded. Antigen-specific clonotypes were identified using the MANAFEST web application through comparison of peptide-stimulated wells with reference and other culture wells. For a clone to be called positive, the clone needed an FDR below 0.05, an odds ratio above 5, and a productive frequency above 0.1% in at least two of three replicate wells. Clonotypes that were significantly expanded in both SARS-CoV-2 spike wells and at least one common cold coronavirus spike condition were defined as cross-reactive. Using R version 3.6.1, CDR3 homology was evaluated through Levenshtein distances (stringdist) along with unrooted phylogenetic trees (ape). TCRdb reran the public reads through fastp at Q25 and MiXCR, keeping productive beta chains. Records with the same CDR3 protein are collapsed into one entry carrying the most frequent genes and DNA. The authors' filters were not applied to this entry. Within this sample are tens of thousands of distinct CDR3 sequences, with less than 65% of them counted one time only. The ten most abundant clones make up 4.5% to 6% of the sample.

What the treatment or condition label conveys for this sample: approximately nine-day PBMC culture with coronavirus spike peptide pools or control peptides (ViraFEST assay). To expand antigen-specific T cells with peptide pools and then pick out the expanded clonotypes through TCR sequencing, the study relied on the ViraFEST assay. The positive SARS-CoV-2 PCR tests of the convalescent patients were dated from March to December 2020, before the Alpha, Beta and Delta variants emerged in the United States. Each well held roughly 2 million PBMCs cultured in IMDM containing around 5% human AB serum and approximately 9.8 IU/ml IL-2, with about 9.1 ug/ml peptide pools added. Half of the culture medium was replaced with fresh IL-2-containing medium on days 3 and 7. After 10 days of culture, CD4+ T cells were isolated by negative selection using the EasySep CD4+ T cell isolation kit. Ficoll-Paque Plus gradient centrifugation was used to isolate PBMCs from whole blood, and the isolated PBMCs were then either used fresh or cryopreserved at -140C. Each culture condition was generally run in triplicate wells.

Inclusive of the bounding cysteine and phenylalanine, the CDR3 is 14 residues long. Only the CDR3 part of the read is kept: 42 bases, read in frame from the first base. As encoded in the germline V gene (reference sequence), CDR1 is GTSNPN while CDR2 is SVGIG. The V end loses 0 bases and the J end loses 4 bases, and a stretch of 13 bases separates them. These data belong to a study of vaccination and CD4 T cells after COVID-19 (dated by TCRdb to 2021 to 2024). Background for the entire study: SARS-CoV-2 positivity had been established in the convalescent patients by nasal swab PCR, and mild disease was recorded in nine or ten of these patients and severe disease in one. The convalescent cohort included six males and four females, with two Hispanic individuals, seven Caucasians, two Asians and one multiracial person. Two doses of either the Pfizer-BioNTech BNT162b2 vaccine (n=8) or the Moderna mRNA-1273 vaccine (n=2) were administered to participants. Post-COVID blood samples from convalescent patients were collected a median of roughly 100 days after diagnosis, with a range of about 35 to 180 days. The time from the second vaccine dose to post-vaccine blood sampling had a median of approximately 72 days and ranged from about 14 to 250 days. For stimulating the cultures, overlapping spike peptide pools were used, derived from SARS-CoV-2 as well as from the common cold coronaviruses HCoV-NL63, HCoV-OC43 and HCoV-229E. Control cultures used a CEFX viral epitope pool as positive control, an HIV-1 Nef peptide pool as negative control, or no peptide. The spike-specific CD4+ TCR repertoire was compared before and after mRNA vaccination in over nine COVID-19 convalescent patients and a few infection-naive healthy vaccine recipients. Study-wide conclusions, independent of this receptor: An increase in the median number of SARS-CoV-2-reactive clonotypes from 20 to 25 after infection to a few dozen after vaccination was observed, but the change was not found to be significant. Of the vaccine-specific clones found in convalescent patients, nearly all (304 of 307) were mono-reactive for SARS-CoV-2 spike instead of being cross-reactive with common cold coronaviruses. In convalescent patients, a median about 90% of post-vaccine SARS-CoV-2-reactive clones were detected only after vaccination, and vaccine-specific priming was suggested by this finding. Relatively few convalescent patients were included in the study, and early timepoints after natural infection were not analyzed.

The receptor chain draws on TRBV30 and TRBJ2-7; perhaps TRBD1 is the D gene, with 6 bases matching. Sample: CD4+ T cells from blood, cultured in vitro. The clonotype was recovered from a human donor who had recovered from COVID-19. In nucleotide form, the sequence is TGTGCCTGGAGTGTACTACCACAGGGTTACGAGCAGTACTTC. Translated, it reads CAWSVLPQGYEQYF. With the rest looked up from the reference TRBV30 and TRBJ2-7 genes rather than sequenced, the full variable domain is SQTIHQWPATLVQPVGSPLSLECTVEGTSNPNLYWYRQAAGRGLQLLFYSVGIGQISSEVPQNLSASRPQDRQFILSSKKLLLSDSGFYLCAWSVLPQGYEQYFGPGTRLTVT.